These T cell receptor beta chains were read from a single sample in a study of lymphopenia after photon versus proton radiotherapy. Method: immunoSEQ multiplex PCR; TCRdb's copy keeps in-frame clones and lacks some. This table holds some 70,000 clones, about nine tenths found once. The sample in question was peripheral blood, obtained from a patient treated with proton-based radiotherapy. The receptor source for this set is a man aged 80 or over with esophageal cancer. The conserved cysteine and the conserved F or W are not part of the CDR3 here. A clone size is listed for some rows: how often the clone was seen (once, few, many), or a class if it is expanded.

TRBV7-3	once	TRBJ1-1	13	ASSLAGTMNTEAF
TRBV30	NA	TRBJ2-2	10	AWNRVYGELF
TRBV5-1	few	TRBJ2-5	12	ASSLAERIETQY
TRBV5-4	NA	TRBJ1-3	9	ASSFRNTIY
TRBV14	once	TRBJ2-7	13	ASSPPGLGSYEQY
TRBV4-1	NA	TRBJ1-1	14	ASSPTGAGRDTEAF
TRBV5-1	NA	TRBJ2-1	14	ASSLEGLAGINEQF
TRBV2	once	TRBJ2-7	11	ASRDRGNYEQY
TRBV7-9	NA	TRBJ1-2	13	ASSGTGGVNYGYT
TRBV7-2	once	TRBJ1-6	14	ASSWTLGQNNSPLH
TRBV6-1	NA	TRBJ1-2	12	ASIPGQGIYGYT
TRBV7-2	few	TRBJ1-3	13	ASSQMLTSGNTIY
TRBV27	NA	TRBJ2-7	9	ASSLGDEQY
TRBV7-8	NA	TRBJ2-7	9	ASSPAYEQY
TRBV6-4	NA	TRBJ2-7	10	ASSVQGYEQY
TRBV4-3	NA	TRBJ1-2	11	ASSQATGYGYT
TRBV6-1	NA	TRBJ2-7	13	ASSEWGQVTYEQY
TRBV7-2	NA	TRBJ2-5	11	ASKGPSVETQY
TRBV9	once	TRBJ1-3	12	ASSVGVNRNTIY
TRBV7-9	NA	NA	12	ASSVSGGAYEQY
TRBV29-1	NA	TRBJ2-5	12	SPLGVAVVETQY
TRBV9	NA	TRBJ1-6	16	ASSVAPTGTGLGSPLH
TRBV7-9	NA	TRBJ2-7	12	ASSPRGRAYEQY
TRBV13	NA	TRBJ2-7	12	ASSLGPVAYEQY
TRBV9	NA	TRBJ2-4	14	ASSVGETGQENIQY
TRBV5-1	NA	TRBJ1-1	13	ASSLAPGGSTEAF
TRBV7-2	NA	TRBJ2-7	13	ASSLAEGGGYEQY
TRBV19	NA	TRBJ1-2	13	ASSRNRGANYGYT
TRBV4-2	NA	TRBJ2-5	14	ASSWGGRGPQETQY
TRBV6-6	NA	TRBJ1-5	12	ASSKRLGNQPQH
TRBV5-1	once	TRBJ1-3	13	ASSLQGTSETAIY
TRBV5-1	NA	TRBJ2-2	13	ASSFHGGHTGELF
TRBV9	once	TRBJ1-4	12	ASSVEGWDEKLF
TRBV5-4	NA	TRBJ2-7	11	ASSLGGPYEQY
TRBV6-5	NA	TRBJ2-1	13	ASSKRQGVYNEQF
TRBV19	NA	TRBJ1-1	13	ASTTTRTVNTEAF
TRBV21-1	NA	TRBJ1-2	14	ASSKNGRGLFYGYT
TRBV2	NA	TRBJ2-7	13	ASSEPSGNPYEQY
TRBV5-6	NA	TRBJ2-5	13	ASSLGTSGQETQY
TRBV19	NA	TRBJ2-1	15	ATAGDRAKSSYNEQF
TRBV4-1	NA	TRBJ1-1	13	ASSQSGLRGTEAF